The clone carrying this TCR beta chain came up a few times. The CDR3 is 13 residues long. Germline V gene lookup returns CDR1 SGHTA and CDR2 FQGNSA. Trimming shortened V by 5 bases and J by 3 bases, and 8 bases separated the two germline ends. As for time point: healthy volunteer bleed at 2 weeks. RNA extraction used unfractionated whole blood as the source of total RNA. The data originate from a study of human T cells and chemical hapten exposure. Study at large: Variability of per-sample TCR yields stemmed mainly from small differences in pooled library volume.

The library tagged individual cDNA molecules with unique molecular identifiers. Per the original data handling: The number of TCRs in each sample had a median of about 96,000 and spanned roughly 23,224 to 750,000. TCRdb re-analysed the RACE reads in MiXCR, keeping a single row per CDR3 protein. These V and J calls rely on TCRdb rather than the paper's analysis. This repertoire shows 130,000 or so distinct CDR3 sequences, approximately 10% found once; its top ten account for roughly 1.6%. The sample taken for sequencing was whole blood. This receptor was obtained from a male donor in good health. Some clones in this sample may be carry-over from other donors' samples. V usage is TRBV7-2 and J usage is TRBJ2-1; TRBD1 might be the D (5 bases). The CDR3 DNA reads TGTGCCAGCAGCCATCAGGGCTACAATGAGCAGTTCTTC. Its protein product is CASSHQGYNEQFF.